The 27 T cell receptor beta chains below come from one sample, sequenced in a study of blood T cell repertoires in COVID-19. Here immunoSEQ multiplex PCR was the method, and the copy in TCRdb shows in-frame clones only, minus some. The sample carries about 310,000 clones, about nine tenths recorded once. The sequenced sample consisted of peripheral blood. The receptors come from a man between 45 and 60 years old with active or convalescent COVID-19.

The chain is built from TRBV28 and TRBJ2-7, with D possibly matching TRBD1 (6 bases). CDR1 MDHEN and CDR2 SYDVKM come from the germline V gene. Deletions cut 5 bases from V and 0 bases from J, with 14 bases between. This CDR3 spans 15 amino acids. CDR3 nucleotide sequence: TGTGCCAGCAGTCGTGCAGGGGCTTCCTCCTACGAGCAGTACTTC. Translating gives CASSRAGASSYEQYF.

The rearrangement links TRBV5-1 to TRBJ2-3; TRBD2 agrees at 7 bases. Germline CDR1 SGHRS, CDR2 YFSETQ. The V and J ends lost 1 base and 3 bases, in that order; junction bases with no gene match: 5. This CDR3 contains 15 residues. DNA of the CDR3: TGCGCCAGCAGCTTGTTAAGCGGGGTGACAGATACGCAGTATTTT. Protein product: CASSLLSGVTDTQYF.

CDR3 in amino acids: CASSLDPGTGGPYEQYF. CDR3 nucleotide sequence: TGTGCCAGCAGTTTAGATCCCGGGACAGGGGGTCCCTACGAGCAGTACTTC. The V gene is TRBV28, the J gene TRBJ2-7, with TRBD1 identical over 11 bases. With V trimmed by 2 bases and J by 2 bases, 8 bases remained unmatched. Germline V CDR1 and CDR2: MDHEN, SYDVKM. The CDR3 runs to 17 residues.

The CDR3 loop is CASSRSGTGSGANVLTF. The CDR3 DNA reads TGTGCCAGCAGCCGTAGCGGGACTGGCTCTGGGGCCAACGTCCTGACTTTC. The rearrangement links TRBV7-6 to TRBJ2-6; 8 bases match TRBD2. Germline CDR1 reads SGHVS; CDR2 reads FNYEAQ. The CDR3 totals 17 residues. J gave up 0 bases and V 5 bases, and 6 bases lay outside the gene matches.

The chain joins TRBV5-1 to TRBJ2-2; D call uncertain. This CDR3 has 13 amino acids. The V end was cut by 1 base, the J end by 5 bases, with 6 bases between. Germline V gene lookup returns CDR1 SGHRS and CDR2 YFSETQ. CDR3 amino acids: CASSLRETGELFF. The CDR3 DNA is TGCGCCAGCAGCTTGCGTGAGACCGGGGAGCTGTTTTTT.

V is TRBV18 and J is TRBJ1-2; 9 bases match TRBD1. Germline-derived CDR1 and CDR2 are KGHSH and LQKENI. Germline trimming cut 8 bases from V and 8 bases from J; bases unmatched to any gene: 6. The CDR3 covers 12 residues. CDR3 DNA sequence: TGTGCCAGCGTATCTACAGGGGGCGGCTACACCTTC. Translation gives CASVSTGGGYTF.

The J gene is TRBJ2-5, the V gene TRBV11-2, with D unclear. V was clipped by 2 bases and J by 2 bases, with 6 bases between them. Germline CDR1 SGHAT, CDR2 FQNNGV. The CDR3 is 13 amino acids. CDR3 region: CASSLQLQETQYF. The CDR3 nucleotides read TGTGCCAGCAGCTTACAACTACAAGAGACCCAGTACTTC.

The V call is TRBV4-1, the J call TRBJ2-7; possibly TRBD2 for D (6 bases). CDR3 length equals 16 residues. Trimming cost V 3 bases and J 1 base, with 16 bases left between them. Germline V gene data show CDR1 as MGHRA and CDR2 as YSYEKL. CDR3 amino acids: CASSQSGGRRSYEQYF. Here the CDR3 DNA reads TGCGCCAGCAGCCAGTCCGGGGGTCGTCGGTCCTACGAGCAGTACTTC.

The CDR3, as DNA: TGTGCCAGCAGCCCCCTATCCGGGACAGGGGTTAGCTATGGCTACACCTTC. Translating gives CASSPLSGTGVSYGYTF. The chain joins TRBV3-1 (or the pseudogene TRBV3-2) to TRBJ1-2; 10 bases line up with TRBD1. Per the germline V gene, CDR1 is LGHDT and CDR2 is YNNKEL (reference sequence). There are 17 residues in the CDR3. Germline trimming cut 4 bases from V and 4 bases from J; bases unmatched to any gene: 12.

The J gene is TRBJ2-3, the V gene TRBV18; TRBD1 agrees at 10 bases. V lost 0 bases to trimming and J lost 0 bases; unmatched junction nucleotides: 3. This CDR3 has 17 amino acids. CDR1 is KGHSH and CDR2 is LQKENI in the germline V gene. The CDR3 loop is CASSPPGQGTSTDTQYF. CDR3 bases: TGTGCCAGCTCACCACCGGGACAGGGGACGAGCACAGATACGCAGTATTTT.

The V and J genes are TRBV30 and TRBJ1-1, with D tentatively TRBD1 (6 bases). Trimming removed 4 bases at V and 2 bases at J, with 11 bases between. Germline CDR1 GTSNPN, CDR2 SVGIG (reference sequence). The CDR3 consists of 13 residues. CDR3 nucleotides: TGTGCCTGGAAACAGGGAGTAAACACTGAAGCTTTCTTT. It translates to CAWKQGVNTEAFF.

The chain recombines TRBV28 with TRBJ2-5; possible D gene TRBD2, 7 bases. Germline CDR1 MDHEN, CDR2 SYDVKM. Trimming left V 5 bases short and J 4 bases short, with 26 bases between. CDR3 length equals 18 residues. CDR3 amino acids: CASSSATGGRGTGETQYF. In nucleotides, the CDR3 is TGTGCCAGCAGTAGTGCTACCGGGGGGAGGGGGACCGGAGAGACCCAGTACTTC.

A word on this clone: Sequence at one end of the junction differs from germline and may be a read error. The chain couples TRBV2 to TRBJ2-7; D remains unclear. This CDR3 contains 11 residues. The germline V gene has CDR1 SNHLY and CDR2 FYNNEI. CDR3 protein: CASREETAQYF. The CDR3 DNA follows: TGTGCCAGCAGGGAAGAAACTGCGCAGTACTTC.

The CDR3 DNA sequence: TGTGCCAGCATTCTTAGGGGGTTAGCGGGAGAGATCGGTGAGCAGTTCTTC. Encoded protein: CASILRGLAGEIGEQFF. The chain joins TRBV28 to TRBJ2-1; the match to TRBD2 covers 9 bases. V lost 7 bases to trimming and J lost 9 bases; unmatched junction nucleotides: 19. Germline CDR1 is MDHEN and CDR2 is SYDVKM. The CDR3 sequence is 17 residues long.

This rearrangement joins TRBV12-5 to TRBJ2-1, with D possibly TRBD2 on 6 matching bases. The CDR3 runs 16 residues. Germline CDR1 reads LGHNT; CDR2 reads FRNRAP. V was cut by 5 bases and J by 7 bases, with 21 bases left in between. CDR3: CASGHLGAAGRNEQFF. CDR3 coding DNA: TGTGCTAGTGGTCACCTCGGGGCAGCGGGTAGAAATGAGCAGTTCTTC.

The chain uses TRBV6-1 and TRBJ1-5; D gene uncertain. CDR1 is MNHNS, CDR2 SASEGT, per germline. CDR3 length: 16 residues. Trimming removed 0 bases from V and 0 bases from J, with 9 bases in between. CDR3 sequence (DNA): TGTGCCAGCAGTGAAGCGTGGCGGGTTAGCAATCAGCCCCAGCATTTT. This sequence encodes CASSEAWRVSNQPQHF.

This clone has more than one count but fewer than ten. This chain uses TRBV11-2 with TRBJ1-2; D not resolved. The CDR3 has 12 residues. Germline assignment: CDR1 SGHAT and CDR2 FQNNGV. The V end lost 4 bases, the J end lost 12 bases, and 15 bases lay between the germline ends. DNA for the CDR3: TGTGCCAGCAGCTCTGGACGGCCCGGGAACACCTTC. Amino acid sequence: CASSSGRPGNTF.

The chain carries TRBV3-1 (or the pseudogene TRBV3-2) and TRBJ2-7; D unresolved. CDR1 and CDR2 from the germline V gene are LGHDT and YNNKEL (reference sequence). The CDR3 is made up of 15 amino acids. The germline V and J ends were trimmed by 4 bases and 3 bases, with 16 bases remaining between them. As DNA, the CDR3 is TGTGCCAGCAGCCGGAACCCTACAGAGAACTACGAGCAGTACTTC. This translates into CASSRNPTENYEQYF.

The chain couples TRBV7-9 to TRBJ1-2; D is unresolved. CDR3 length: 13 amino acids. Trimming stripped 3 bases from V and 1 base from J, with 6 bases between. The V gene's germline CDR1 is SEHNR and CDR2 FQNEAQ (reference sequence). In nucleotides, the CDR3 is TGTGCCAGCAGCTTGGCCTTTAACTATGGCTACACCTTC. It specifies CASSLAFNYGYTF.

The rearrangement uses TRBV28 and TRBJ2-7; 9 bases map to TRBD1. This CDR3 contains 19 residues. CDR1 and CDR2 (germline): MDHEN, SYDVKM. The J segment lost 2 bases and the V segment lost 6 bases, leaving 20 bases of the junction unmatched. This chain's CDR3 is CASSNRGQGLHLVPYEQYF. CDR3 DNA sequence: TGTGCCAGCAGCAACCGGGGACAGGGTCTTCATTTAGTTCCCTACGAGCAGTACTTC.

This chain connects TRBV27 to TRBJ2-1, with D perhaps matching TRBD2 (7 bases). The CDR3 extends over 19 amino acids. V lost 4 bases to trimming and J lost 1 base, with 23 bases between them. Germline assignment: CDR1 MNHEY and CDR2 SMNVEV (reference sequence). CDR3 bases: TGTGCCAGCAGTTCCCCCCGGGGGGCAGGGGTGGGGTCCTACAATGAGCAGTTCTTC. Residues: CASSSPRGAGVGSYNEQFF.

The chain combines TRBV27 with TRBJ2-1, with 7 nucleotides matching TRBD1. Losses at the gene ends were 7 bases for V and 8 bases for J; bases not matched to a gene: 8. This CDR3 spans 13 amino acids. The germline V gene has CDR1 MNHEY and CDR2 SMNVEV (reference sequence). The CDR3 sequence is CASKRQGRDEQFF. The CDR3 DNA reads as TGTGCCAGCAAAAGACAGGGTAGGGATGAGCAGTTCTTC.

The chain recombines TRBV7-9 with TRBJ1-6; D perhaps matches TRBD1 (5 bases). Per germline, CDR1 SEHNR and CDR2 FQNEAQ (reference sequence). The CDR3 consists of 17 residues. V dropped 1 base and J dropped 0 bases, with 10 bases sitting between them. The CDR3 here is CASSLELGGSYNSPLHF. The DNA for the CDR3 is TGTGCCAGCAGCTTAGAGTTGGGGGGCTCCTATAATTCACCCCTCCACTTT.

This clone was counted a few times. The rearrangement links TRBV9 to TRBJ2-2; D perhaps matches TRBD2 (6 bases). Deletions cut 6 bases from V and 7 bases from J, with 19 bases between. The CDR3 runs 15 residues. Germline-derived CDR1 and CDR2 are SGDLS and YYNGEE. CDR3 DNA sequence: TGTGCCAGCACCCCGCGGGGCAAAGGTGACGGGGAGCTGTTTTTT. This codes for CASTPRGKGDGELFF.

This chain joins TRBV10-3 and TRBJ2-1; 7 bases line up with TRBD2. The CDR3 consists of 16 residues. V trimming: 5 bases; J trimming: 0 bases; junction bases outside the gene matches: 7. Germline values: CDR1 ENHRY, CDR2 SYGVKD. The CDR3 is CAISRLAELSYNEQFF. The CDR3 nucleotides read TGTGCCATCAGTAGGCTAGCGGAACTCTCCTACAATGAGCAGTTCTTC.

The chain uses TRBV10-2 and TRBJ2-7, with D hard to call. In germline, CDR1 is WSHSY, CDR2 SAAADI. Between the trimmed V and J ends, which lost 3 bases and 6 bases, there was a span of 15 bases. CDR3 length: 14 residues. The CDR3 bases are TGCGCCAGCAGTGAATCGGCAGGTCCGGCCGAGCAGTACTTC. Protein product: CASSESAGPAEQYF.

The chain is built from TRBV12-3 or TRBV12-4 and TRBJ2-3; D is uncertain. V lost 4 bases and J 4 bases, leaving 9 bases between the germline ends. CDR3 length: 13 amino acids. This CDR3 is CASSSDFSDTQYF. CDR3 coding DNA: TGTGCCAGCAGTTCCGACTTTTCAGATACGCAGTATTTT.